A single sample gave rise to the 28 T cell receptor beta chains below, sequenced in a study of blood T cells in healthy people across ages. Using a J-beta primer mix together with a sample-barcoded 5' primer, a second PCR was run for roughly 6 to 12 cycles. TCRdb recomputed calls from the 5' RACE reads with MiXCR, one row per CDR3 protein. The data contain some 1,500,000 distinct CDR3 sequences, roughly two fifths of them singletons. Sequencing was carried out using blood. Receptors originate from a woman between 18 and 30 years old in good health.

This chain joins TRBV11-2 and TRBJ1-3, with 7 bases fitting TRBD1. The trim removed 4 bases at V and 8 bases at J, leaving 11 bases unmatched. This CDR3 region has 15 residues. Germline-derived CDR1 and CDR2 are SGHAT and FQNNGV. This CDR3 reads CASSSGQNGHYTIYF. CDR3 nucleotide sequence: TGTGCCAGCAGCTCGGGACAGAACGGGCACTACACCATATATTTT.

The chain employs TRBV4-3 and TRBJ2-7; 7 positions agree with TRBD1. CDR1 and CDR2 (germline): LGHNA, YSLEER. The CDR3 length is 13 residues. V dropped 3 bases and J dropped 6; count of bases not matched to a gene: 5. The chain's CDR3 is CASSQETGREQYF. The CDR3 region has the DNA TGCGCCAGCAGCCAGGAGACAGGGCGCGAGCAGTACTTC.

This clonotype has only a few counts. The CDR3 region has the DNA TGTGCCACCAGTGATTCTCTAGCGGGGGTTGAGACCCAGTACTTC. This translates into CATSDSLAGVETQYF. The chain couples TRBV24-1 to TRBJ2-5, with 10 bases fitting TRBD2. The germline V gene has CDR1 KGHDR and CDR2 SFDVKD. The V segment lost 2 bases and the J segment 5 bases; nucleotides outside the gene matches: 4. The CDR3 runs to 15 residues.

The V gene is TRBV29-1, the J gene TRBJ2-3; 9 bases map to TRBD2. The germline V gene encodes CDR1 SQVTM and CDR2 ANQGSEA. CDR3 length: 13 residues. V was pared by 7 bases and J by 1 base, with 3 bases of the junction left unmatched. CDR3 sequence reads: CSGIAGGTDTQYF. The CDR3 coding sequence is TGCAGCGGTATAGCGGGAGGCACAGATACGCAGTATTTT.

J is TRBJ1-4 and V is TRBV6-1; D is perhaps TRBD1 (5 bases). Trimming took off 8 bases at V and 4 bases at J, with 11 bases between the two ends. This CDR3 region has 13 residues. Per germline, CDR1 MNHNS and CDR2 SASEGT. CDR3 DNA: TGTGCCAGCGGAAGGGGTTATAATGAAAAACTGTTTTTT. It codes for CASGRGYNEKLFF.

The V call is TRBV13, the J call TRBJ2-4; possibly TRBD1 for D (6 bases). TRBJ2-7 matches the DNA end more closely, so the J call is doubtful. Germline V CDR1 and CDR2: PRHDT, FYEKMQ (reference sequence). The CDR3 has 14 amino acids. The CDR3 loop is CASSGQPDSYEQYF. CDR3 DNA: TGTGCCAGCAGTGGACAGCCCGATTCCTACGAGCAGTACTTC.

The chain uses TRBV4-1 and TRBJ2-5; perhaps D is TRBD1 or TRBD2 (5 bases each). V dropped 4 bases and J dropped 4 bases, with 16 bases sitting between them. The CDR3 has 15 amino acids. Per germline, CDR1 MGHRA and CDR2 YSYEKL. The CDR3 is CASSLYLGGLETQYF. In nucleotides, the CDR3 is TGCGCCAGCAGCCTCTACCTTGGGGGTTTAGAGACCCAGTACTTC.

This clonotype has more than one count but fewer than ten. V is TRBV29-1 and J is TRBJ1-1; a weak D match, TRBD1 (5 bases). Per germline, CDR1 SQVTM and CDR2 ANQGSEA. Trimming pared 4 bases from V and 1 base from J, leaving 16 bases between. CDR3 length: 15 residues. CDR3 sequence (DNA): TGCAGCGTTGCCCCCCCTACAGGACCGAACACTGAAGCTTTCTTT. This codes for CSVAPPTGPNTEAFF.

This clonotype was picked up a small number of times. In DNA, the CDR3 is TGTGCCAGCAGCTTGTTAGGGGGCGGGCAGCCCCAGCATTTT. It encodes CASSLLGGGQPQHF. V and J are TRBV5-5 and TRBJ1-5, with TRBD1 matching 7 bases. Trimming cost V 1 base and J 7 bases; bases outside gene matches: 5. CDR1 SGHKS and CDR2 YYEKEE come from the germline V gene (reference sequence). The CDR3 loop spans 14 amino acids.

CDR3 coding DNA: TGTGCCAGCAGTTTTAGCGTAGGAAACACCATATATTTT. This sequence encodes CASSFSVGNTIYF. The chain couples TRBV27 to TRBJ1-3; D gene uncertain. The germline CDR1 and CDR2 sequences are MNHEY and SMNVEV (reference sequence). The germline V and J ends were trimmed by 3 bases and 4 bases, with 7 bases remaining between them. The CDR3 contains 13 residues.

CDR3 in DNA: TGCAGCGTACTCCGGGACGGACTAGAGGAGCAGTTCTTC. Translated: CSVLRDGLEEQFF. V is TRBV29-1 and J is TRBJ2-1; 7 bases are a match to TRBD2. The CDR3 spans 13 residues. With 6 bases clipped from V and 10 bases from J, the junction kept 12 bases outside the gene matches. Germline V lookup: CDR1 SQVTM, CDR2 ANQGSEA.

The chain uses TRBV10-3 and TRBJ2-1, with TRBD2 matching over 7 bases. CDR3 length equals 12 residues. Germline-derived CDR1 and CDR2 are ENHRY and SYGVKD. The V gene end was trimmed by 8 bases and the J gene end by 5 bases; junction bases not matched to a gene: 3. CDR3 bases: TGTGCCATCGGGGCGGGGGACAATGAGCAGTTCTTC. It yields the protein CAIGAGDNEQFF.

This clonotype came up once. The chain combines TRBV20-1 with TRBJ2-1; D may be TRBD2 (5 bases). Germline V gene sequence: CDR1 DFQATT, CDR2 SNEGSKA (reference sequence). V gave up 3 bases and J gave up 10 bases, with 16 bases separating them. The CDR3 covers 13 residues. The CDR3 protein is CSASIDSRGEQFF. The CDR3 DNA reads as TGCAGTGCTAGTATAGACTCCCGGGGAGAGCAGTTCTTC.

The genes are TRBV29-1 and TRBJ1-4; 9 bases are a match to TRBD1. The CDR3 runs 15 residues. V trimming: 6 bases; J trimming: 8 bases; junction bases outside the gene matches: 13. Germline values: CDR1 SQVTM, CDR2 ANQGSEA. As DNA, the CDR3 is TGCAGCGTGAAGGGACAGGGCAAGGGACAGGAAAAACTGTTTTTT. It is translated as CSVKGQGKGQEKLFF.

The rearrangement joins TRBV4-3 to TRBJ2-4, with TRBD1 identical over 8 bases. The better agreement between TRBJ2-7 and the DNA end casts doubt on the J call. Per germline, CDR1 LGHNA and CDR2 YSLEER. The CDR3 extends over 15 amino acids. This CDR3 reads CASSQEVTTGDEQYF. CDR3 sequence (DNA): TGCGCCAGCAGCCAAGAGGTAACGACAGGGGACGAGCAGTACTTC.

This clonotype showed up just a few times. The V gene is TRBV12-3 or TRBV12-4, the J gene TRBJ1-1, with a possible D match to TRBD1 (6 bases). The CDR3 is made up of 12 amino acids. V gave up 3 bases and J gave up 7 bases, with 9 bases separating them. The DNA of the CDR3 is TGTGCCAGCAGTTTCGTAGGGGGTGAAGCTTTCTTT. Amino acids: CASSFVGGEAFF.

The table lists this clonotype with many counts. The chain joins TRBV20-1 to TRBJ2-5; 13 nucleotides agree with TRBD2. The CDR3 has 14 amino acids. CDR1 is DFQATT, CDR2 SNEGSKA, per germline (reference sequence). With 3 bases clipped from V and 5 bases from J, the junction kept 3 bases outside the gene matches. The CDR3: CSARELAGGETQYF. The DNA for the CDR3 is TGCAGTGCTAGGGAACTAGCGGGAGGGGAGACCCAGTACTTC.

This clonotype was seen once. This chain joins TRBV18 and TRBJ2-4; no definite D call. The CDR3 loop spans 15 amino acids. The V gene's germline CDR1 is KGHSH and CDR2 LQKENI. V was cut by 2 bases and J by 2 bases, with 10 bases left in between. As DNA, the CDR3 is TGTGCCAGCTCACCAAACCCTTCGCCCAAAAACATTCAGTACTTC. Amino acid sequence: CASSPNPSPKNIQYF.

In its sample, this clonotype was seen a few times. The chain links TRBV5-1 to TRBJ2-7; 12 bases match TRBD2. Germline lookup yields CDR1 SGHRS and CDR2 YFSETQ. J gave up 3 bases and V 3 bases, and 4 bases lay outside the gene matches. CDR3 size: 15 residues. Written as DNA, the CDR3 is TGCGCCAGCAGCTATACTAGCGGGGGGTTCTACGAGCAGTACTTC. Its translation is CASSYTSGGFYEQYF.

The gene calls are TRBV6-5 and TRBJ1-4; 7 bases match TRBD1. Germline V gene sequence: CDR1 MNHEY, CDR2 SVGAGI. CDR3 length equals 11 residues. V lost 10 bases and J lost 9; bases outside the gene matches: 5. CDR3 residues: CATGQDKKLFF. CDR3 DNA: TGTGCCACCGGACAGGATAAAAAACTGTTTTTT.

In its sample, this clonotype was seen once. The chain couples TRBV14 to TRBJ1-1; unclear D gene. The CDR3 extends over 14 amino acids. The germline CDR1 and CDR2 sequences are SGHDN and FVKESK. V gave up 1 base and J gave up 3 bases, with 9 bases separating them. The CDR3 DNA sequence: TGTGCCAGCAGCCAAGTGTTCCGGGACACTGAAGCTTTCTTT. Translation gives CASSQVFRDTEAFF. Full variable domain (rest looked up from reference TRBV14 and TRBJ1-1): EAGVTQFPSHSVIEKGQTVTLRCDPISGHDNLYWYRRVMGKEIKFLLHFVKESKQDESGMPNNRFLAERTGGTYSTLKVQPAELEDSGVYFCASSQVFRDTEAFFGQGTRLTVV.

The chain carries TRBV29-1 and TRBJ2-7; TRBD2 matches 7 bases. The CDR3 is 14 residues long. Unmatched junction bases numbered 10, after V lost 4 bases and J lost 4 bases. Germline values: CDR1 SQVTM, CDR2 ANQGSEA. The CDR3 spells CSVGLWRETYEQYF. The CDR3 DNA reads TGCAGCGTTGGTCTTTGGCGGGAGACGTACGAGCAGTACTTC.

This clonotype was observed a handful of times. The chain has TRBV4-2 and TRBJ2-7; 8 bases fit TRBD2. V was clipped by 0 bases and J by 0 bases; unmatched bases: 4. Germline lookup yields CDR1 LGHNA and CDR2 YNFKEQ. The CDR3 is 16 residues long. This CDR3 reads CASSQDRAGDSYEQYF. CDR3 DNA sequence: TGTGCCAGCAGCCAAGATCGAGCGGGGGACTCCTACGAGCAGTACTTC.

This clonotype was detected a few times. The CDR3 DNA follows: TGTGCCAGCAGCCAACGACGGTACAATCAGCCCCAGCATTTT. Its translation is CASSQRRYNQPQHF. The V call is TRBV3-1, the J call TRBJ1-5, with unresolved D. The germline gives CDR1 LGHDT, CDR2 YNNKEL (reference sequence). Trimming took off 2 bases at V and 3 bases at J, with 8 bases between the two ends. There are 14 residues in the CDR3.

The chain uses TRBV20-1 and TRBJ2-7, with D possibly matching TRBD2 (6 bases). Germline V gene data show CDR1 as DFQATT and CDR2 as SNEGSKA (reference sequence). Trimming cost V 2 bases and J 3 bases, with 17 bases left between them. This CDR3 has 15 residues. The CDR3 DNA is TGCAGTGCTAGATCCCGGGACTCCTCCAACTACGAGCAGTACTTC. It yields the protein CSARSRDSSNYEQYF.

This clonotype occurred a few times. The rearrangement uses TRBV9 and TRBJ2-1, with D hard to call. Germline CDR1 reads SGDLS; CDR2 reads YYNGEE. The CDR3 is made up of 16 amino acids. Trimming stripped 1 base from V and 0 bases from J, with 11 bases between. The CDR3 region has the DNA TGTGCCAGCAGCGTATTTGGCAAGGGCTCCTACAATGAGCAGTTCTTC. It specifies CASSVFGKGSYNEQFF.

The chain recombines TRBV7-3 with TRBJ2-1; 12 positions agree with TRBD2. With V trimmed by 3 bases and J by 6 bases, 6 bases remained unmatched. CDR3 length equals 16 residues. The germline V gene encodes CDR1 SGHTA and CDR2 FQGTGA. CDR3 sequence (DNA): TGTGCCAGCAGCTTCCCGGGACTAGCGGGCCTCAATGAGCAGTTCTTC. As protein: CASSFPGLAGLNEQFF. Full variable domain (remainder filled in from reference TRBV7-3 and TRBJ2-1): GAGVSQTPSNKVTEKGKYVELRCDPISGHTALYWYRQSLGQGPEFLIYFQGTGAADDSGLPNDRFFAVRPEGSVSTLKIQRTERGDSAVYLCASSFPGLAGLNEQFFGPGTRLTVL.

The chain combines TRBV6-6 with TRBJ2-5, with a tentative D call TRBD2 (5 bases). Germline values: CDR1 MNHNY, CDR2 SVGAGI (reference sequence). This CDR3 is 14 amino acids long. V lost 5 bases and J 4 bases, leaving 14 bases between the germline ends. Here the CDR3 reads CASSPEGAGETQYF. As DNA, the CDR3 is TGTGCCAGCAGTCCCGAGGGCGCGGGAGAGACCCAGTACTTC.